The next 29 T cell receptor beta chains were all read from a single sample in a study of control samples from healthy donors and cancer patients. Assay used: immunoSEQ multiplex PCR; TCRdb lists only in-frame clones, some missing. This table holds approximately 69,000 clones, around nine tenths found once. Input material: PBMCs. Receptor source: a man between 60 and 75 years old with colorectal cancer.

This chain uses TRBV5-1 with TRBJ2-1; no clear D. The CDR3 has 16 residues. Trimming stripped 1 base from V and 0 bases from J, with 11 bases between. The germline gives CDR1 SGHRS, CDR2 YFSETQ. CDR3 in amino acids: CASSLSAGSSYNEQFF. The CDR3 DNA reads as TGCGCCAGCAGCTTGTCGGCCGGCAGCTCCTACAATGAGCAGTTCTTC.

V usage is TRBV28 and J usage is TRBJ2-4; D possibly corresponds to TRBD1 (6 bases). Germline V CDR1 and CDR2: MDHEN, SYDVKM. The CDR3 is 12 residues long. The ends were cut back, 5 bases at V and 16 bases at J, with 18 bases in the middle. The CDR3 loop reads CASSRYRDTPYF. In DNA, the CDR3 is TGTGCCAGCAGTAGATACCGGGACACCCCATACTTC.

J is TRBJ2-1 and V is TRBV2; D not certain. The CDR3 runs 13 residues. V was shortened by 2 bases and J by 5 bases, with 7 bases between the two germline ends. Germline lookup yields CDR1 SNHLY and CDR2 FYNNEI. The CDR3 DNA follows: TGTGCCAGCAGTGAATTGGCAGACAATGAGCAGTTCTTC. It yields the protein CASSELADNEQFF.

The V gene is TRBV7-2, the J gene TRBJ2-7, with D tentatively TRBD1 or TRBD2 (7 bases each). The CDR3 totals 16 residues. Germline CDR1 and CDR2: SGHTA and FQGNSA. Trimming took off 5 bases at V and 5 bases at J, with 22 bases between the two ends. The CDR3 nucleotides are TGTGCCAGCAGCGAGTGGTCCGACAGGGAGGGCGACGAGCAGTACTTC. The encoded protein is CASSEWSDREGDEQYF.

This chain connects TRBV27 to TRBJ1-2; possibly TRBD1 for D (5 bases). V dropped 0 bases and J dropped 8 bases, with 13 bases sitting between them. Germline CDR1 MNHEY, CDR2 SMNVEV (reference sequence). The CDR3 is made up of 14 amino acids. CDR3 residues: CASSLSLGVGGYTF. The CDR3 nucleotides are TGTGCCAGCAGTTTATCGTTAGGGGTCGGGGGCTACACCTTC.

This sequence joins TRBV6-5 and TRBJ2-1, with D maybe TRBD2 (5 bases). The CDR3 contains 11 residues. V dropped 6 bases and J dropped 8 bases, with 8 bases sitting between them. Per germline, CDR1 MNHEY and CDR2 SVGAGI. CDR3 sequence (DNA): TGTGCCAGCAGCCTCGGGGATGAGCAGTTCTTC. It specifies CASSLGDEQFF.

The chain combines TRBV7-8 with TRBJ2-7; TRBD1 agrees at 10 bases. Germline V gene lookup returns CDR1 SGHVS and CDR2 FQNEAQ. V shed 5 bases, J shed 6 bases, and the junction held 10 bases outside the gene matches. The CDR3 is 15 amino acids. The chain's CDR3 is CASSLIKGQGTEQYF. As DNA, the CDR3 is TGTGCCAGCAGCCTGATTAAGGGACAGGGGACCGAGCAGTACTTC.

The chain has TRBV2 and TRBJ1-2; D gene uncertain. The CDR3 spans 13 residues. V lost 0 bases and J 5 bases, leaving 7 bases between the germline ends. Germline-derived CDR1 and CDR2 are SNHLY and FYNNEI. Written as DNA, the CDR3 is TGTGCCAGCAGTGAAGCCGGGAGGTATGGCTACACCTTC. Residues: CASSEAGRYGYTF.

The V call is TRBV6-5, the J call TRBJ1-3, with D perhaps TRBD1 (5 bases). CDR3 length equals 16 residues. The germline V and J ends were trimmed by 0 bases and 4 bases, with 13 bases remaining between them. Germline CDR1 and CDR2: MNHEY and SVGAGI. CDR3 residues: CASSYSGPAFGNTIYF. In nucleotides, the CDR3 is TGTGCCAGCAGTTACTCGGGGCCAGCCTTCGGAAACACCATATATTTT.

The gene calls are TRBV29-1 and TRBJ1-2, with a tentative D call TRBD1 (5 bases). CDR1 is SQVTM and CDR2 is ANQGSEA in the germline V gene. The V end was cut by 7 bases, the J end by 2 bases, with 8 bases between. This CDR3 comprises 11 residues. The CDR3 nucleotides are TGCAGCGGCGAGGGGAACTATGGCTACACCTTC. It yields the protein CSGEGNYGYTF.

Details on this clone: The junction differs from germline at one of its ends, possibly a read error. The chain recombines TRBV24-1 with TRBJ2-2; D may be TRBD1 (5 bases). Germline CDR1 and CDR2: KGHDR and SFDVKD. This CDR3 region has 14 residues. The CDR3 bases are TGTGCCGCCAGGGATGGCGCGAACACCGGGGAGCTGTTTTTT. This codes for CAARDGANTGELFF.

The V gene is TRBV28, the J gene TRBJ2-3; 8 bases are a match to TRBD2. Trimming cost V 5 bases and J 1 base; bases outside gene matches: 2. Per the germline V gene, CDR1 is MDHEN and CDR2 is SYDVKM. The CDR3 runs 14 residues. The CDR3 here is CASSTLAGTDTQYF. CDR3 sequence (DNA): TGTGCCAGCAGTACACTAGCGGGCACAGATACGCAGTATTTT.

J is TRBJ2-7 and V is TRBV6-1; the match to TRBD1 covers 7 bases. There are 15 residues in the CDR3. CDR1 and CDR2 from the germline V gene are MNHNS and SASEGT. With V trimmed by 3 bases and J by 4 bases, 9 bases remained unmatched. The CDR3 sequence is CASSDLTGQPYEQYF. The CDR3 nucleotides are TGTGCCAGCAGTGATTTGACAGGGCAGCCATACGAGCAGTACTTC.

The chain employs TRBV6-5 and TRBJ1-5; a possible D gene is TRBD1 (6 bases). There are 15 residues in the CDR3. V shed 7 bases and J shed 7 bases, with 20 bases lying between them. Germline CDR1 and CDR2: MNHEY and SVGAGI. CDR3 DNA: TGTGCCAGCACGGGACAACATTTAAGGGGACAGCCCCAGCATTTT. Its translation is CASTGQHLRGQPQHF.

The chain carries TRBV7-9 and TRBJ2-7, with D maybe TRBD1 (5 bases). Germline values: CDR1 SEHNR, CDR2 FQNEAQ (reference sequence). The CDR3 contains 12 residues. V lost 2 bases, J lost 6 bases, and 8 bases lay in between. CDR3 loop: CASSLPQGEQYF. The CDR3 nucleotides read TGTGCCAGCAGCTTACCCCAGGGCGAGCAGTACTTC.

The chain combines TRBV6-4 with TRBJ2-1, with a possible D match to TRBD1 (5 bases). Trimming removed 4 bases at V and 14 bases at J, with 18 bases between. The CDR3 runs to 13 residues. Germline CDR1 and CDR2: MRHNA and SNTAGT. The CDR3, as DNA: TGTGCCAGCAGTGGCGGTGATAGGAACAGGAAGTTCTTC. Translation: CASSGGDRNRKFF.

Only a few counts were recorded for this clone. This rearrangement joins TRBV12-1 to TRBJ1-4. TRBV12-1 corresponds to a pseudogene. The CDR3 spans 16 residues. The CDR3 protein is CASSSGDKATNEKLFF. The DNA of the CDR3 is TGTGCCAGCAGCTCCGGAGACAAGGCAACTAATGAAAAACTGTTTTTT.

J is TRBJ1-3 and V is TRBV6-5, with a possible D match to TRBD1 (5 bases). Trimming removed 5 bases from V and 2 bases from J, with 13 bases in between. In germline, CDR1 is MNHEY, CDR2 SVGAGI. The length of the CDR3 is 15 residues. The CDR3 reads CASSPPGGPGNTIYF. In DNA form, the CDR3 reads TGTGCCAGCAGTCCCCCCGGGGGACCTGGAAACACCATATATTTT.

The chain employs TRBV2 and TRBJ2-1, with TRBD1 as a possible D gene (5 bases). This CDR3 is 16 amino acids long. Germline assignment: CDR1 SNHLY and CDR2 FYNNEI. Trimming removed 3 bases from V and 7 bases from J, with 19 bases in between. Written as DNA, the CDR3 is TGTGCCAGCAGTGAGGACCAACGACCCACAGGAAATGAGCAGTTCTTC. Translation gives CASSEDQRPTGNEQFF.

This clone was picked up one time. The DNA of the CDR3 is TGTGCCAGCAGCCCCGGACAGGGGATAGTTCAGCCCCAGCATTTT. Translation: CASSPGQGIVQPQHF. This chain links TRBV7-8 with TRBJ1-5, with 9 bases aligning to TRBD1. CDR3 length: 15 amino acids. The trim removed 5 bases at V and 6 bases at J, leaving 8 bases unmatched. Germline V lookup: CDR1 SGHVS, CDR2 FQNEAQ.

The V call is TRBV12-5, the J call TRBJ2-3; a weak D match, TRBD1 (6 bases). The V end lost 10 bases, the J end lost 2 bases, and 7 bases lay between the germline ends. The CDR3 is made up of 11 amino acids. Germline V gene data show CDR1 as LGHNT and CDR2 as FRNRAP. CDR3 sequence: CATGVTDTQYF. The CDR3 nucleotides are TGTGCTACAGGGGTCACAGATACGCAGTATTTT. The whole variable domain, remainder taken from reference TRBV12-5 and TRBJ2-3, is DARVTQTPRHKVTEMGQEVTMRCQPILGHNTVFWYRQTMMQGLELLAYFRNRAPLDDSGMPKDRFSAEMPDATLATLKIQPSEPRDSAVYFCATGVTDTQYFGPGTRLTVL.

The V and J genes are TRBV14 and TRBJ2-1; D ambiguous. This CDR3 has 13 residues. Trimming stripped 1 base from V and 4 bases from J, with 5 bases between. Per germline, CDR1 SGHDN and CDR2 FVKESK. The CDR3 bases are TGTGCCAGCAGCCAAGTAGGGTACAATGAGCAGTTCTTC. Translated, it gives CASSQVGYNEQFF. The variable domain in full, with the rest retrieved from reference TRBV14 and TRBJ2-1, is EAGVTQFPSHSVIEKGQTVTLRCDPISGHDNLYWYRRVMGKEIKFLLHFVKESKQDESGMPNNRFLAERTGGTYSTLKVQPAELEDSGVYFCASSQVGYNEQFFGPGTRLTVL.

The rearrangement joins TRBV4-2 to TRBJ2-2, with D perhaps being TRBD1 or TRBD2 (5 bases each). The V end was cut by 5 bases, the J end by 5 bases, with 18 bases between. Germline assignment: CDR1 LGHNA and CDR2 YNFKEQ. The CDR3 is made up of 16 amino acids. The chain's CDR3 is CASSTLGAKKTGELFF. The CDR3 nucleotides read TGTGCCAGCAGCACCCTCGGGGCTAAGAAAACCGGGGAGCTGTTTTTT.

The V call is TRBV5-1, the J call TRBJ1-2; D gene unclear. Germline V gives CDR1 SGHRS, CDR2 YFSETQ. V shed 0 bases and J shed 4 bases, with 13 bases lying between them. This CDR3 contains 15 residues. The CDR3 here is CASSLESELGYGYTF. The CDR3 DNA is TGCGCCAGCAGCTTGGAATCGGAACTCGGCTATGGCTACACCTTC.

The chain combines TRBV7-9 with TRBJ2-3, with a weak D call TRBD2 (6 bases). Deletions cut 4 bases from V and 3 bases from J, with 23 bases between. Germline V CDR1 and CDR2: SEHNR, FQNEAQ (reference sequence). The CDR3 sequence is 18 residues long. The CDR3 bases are TGTGCCAGCAGCTCTCCGGGCGGGGTAAGAGGATTGACAGATACGCAGTATTTT. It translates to CASSSPGGVRGLTDTQYF. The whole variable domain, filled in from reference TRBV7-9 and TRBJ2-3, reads DTGVSQNPRHKITKRGQNVTFRCDPISEHNRLYWYRQTLGQGPEFLTYFQNEAQLEKSRLLSDRFSAERPKGSFSTLEIQRTEQGDSAMYLCASSSPGGVRGLTDTQYFGPGTRLTVL.

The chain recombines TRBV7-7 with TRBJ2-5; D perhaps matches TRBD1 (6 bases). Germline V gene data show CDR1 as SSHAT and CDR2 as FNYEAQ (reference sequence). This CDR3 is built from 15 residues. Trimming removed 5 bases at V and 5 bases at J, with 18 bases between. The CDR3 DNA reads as TGTGCCAGCAGCGCCCAAACAGGGTTCGGTGAGACCCAGTACTTC. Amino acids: CASSAQTGFGETQYF.

As DNA, the CDR3 is TGTGCCAGCAACGCTAAGGATAATTCACCCCTCCACTTT. It yields the protein CASNAKDNSPLHF. The chain is built from TRBV9 and TRBJ1-6; D remains ambiguous. The germline V and J ends were trimmed by 6 bases and 5 bases, with 9 bases remaining between them. The CDR3 runs 13 residues. Germline CDR1 and CDR2: SGDLS and YYNGEE. Together with reference TRBV9 and TRBJ1-6, the CDR3 gives the full variable domain: DSGVTQTPKHLITATGQRVTLRCSPRSGDLSVYWYQQSLDQGLQFLIQYYNGEERAKGNILERFSAQQFPDLHSELNLSSLELGDSALYFCASNAKDNSPLHFGNGTRLTVT.

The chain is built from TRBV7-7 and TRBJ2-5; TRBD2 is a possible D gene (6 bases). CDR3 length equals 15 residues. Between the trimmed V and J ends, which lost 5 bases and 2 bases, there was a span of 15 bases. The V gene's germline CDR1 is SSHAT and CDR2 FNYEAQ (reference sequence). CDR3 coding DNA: TGTGCCAGCAGCAACGGAATTAGCGGTCAAGAGACCCAGTACTTC. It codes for CASSNGISGQETQYF.

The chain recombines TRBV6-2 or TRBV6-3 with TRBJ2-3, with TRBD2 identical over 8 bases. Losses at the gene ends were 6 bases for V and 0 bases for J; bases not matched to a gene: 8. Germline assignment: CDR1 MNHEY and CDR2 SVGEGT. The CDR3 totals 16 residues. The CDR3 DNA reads TGTGCCAGCAGACCTCTAGCGGGTTCTAGCACAGATACGCAGTATTTT. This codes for CASRPLAGSSTDTQYF.